The rows below give T cell receptor beta chains drawn from one sample of a study of CD8+CD57+ T cells in acquired aplastic anemia. Using its own MiXCR run on the reads, TCRdb lists one record per CDR3 protein. The sample has about 150,000 distinct CDR3 sequences; 35% to 50% are singletons. Sequencing used sorted CD4+, CD8+, or CD8+CD57+ T cells (not recorded which) from PBMCs. All receptors come from a human donor in good health, serving as a control. The CDR3 runs from the conserved cysteine through the conserved F or W. The D gene is left open where the match is weak. Only some rows state a clone size, as once, few, many or a class for expanded clones.

v_call	j_call	d_call	clone_size	cdr3_nt	cdr3_aa
TRBV4-3	TRBJ2-3	-	-	TGCGCCAGCAGCCAAGAACCGACCACAGATACGCAGTATTTT	CASSQEPTTDTQYF
TRBV10-3	TRBJ2-6	-	-	TGTGCCATCAGTGTGGTTGAAAGCTCTGGGGCCAACGTCCTGACTTTC	CAISVVESSGANVLTF
TRBV15	TRBJ1-5	TRBD1	-	TGTGCCACCAGCAGGTGGACAGGGAGCATTAGCAATCAGCCCCAGCATTTT	CATSRWTGSISNQPQHF
TRBV12-3/TRBV12-4	TRBJ2-5	-	many	TGTGCCAGCAGTTTAGCAGAGACCCAGTACTTC	CASSLAETQYF
TRBV6-1	TRBJ2-7	TRBD1	many	TGTGCCAGCAGTGAATCCAGAGACAGGGGTTTCGAGCAGTACTTC	CASSESRDRGFEQYF
TRBV4-1	TRBJ2-4	-	-	TGCGCCAGCAGCCAAGTTTTCGAAAAAAACATTCAGTACTTC	CASSQVFEKNIQYF
TRBV18	TRBJ2-3	TRBD2	-	TGTGCCAGCTCAGCACTAGCGGGAGAAACAGATACGCAGTATTTT	CASSALAGETDTQYF
TRBV11-3	TRBJ2-7	-	many	TGTGCCAGCAGCACCCGGGGGATCCACGAGCAGTACTTC	CASSTRGIHEQYF
TRBV7-3	TRBJ1-2	-	-	TGTGCCAGCAGGAAAGGCGACGGTGGCTACACCTTC	CASRKGDGGYTF
TRBV27	TRBJ2-2	TRBD2	-	TGTGCCAGCAGTCTCGCTCTAAGGCGGGAGCCCGGGGAGCTGTTTTTT	CASSLALRREPGELFF
TRBV20-1	TRBJ2-5	TRBD1	many	TGCAGTTCGACAGGGGACCAAGAGACCCAGTACTTC	CSSTGDQETQYF